Listed below are T cell receptor beta chains from one sample, sequenced in a study of T cell responses to AZD1222 COVID-19 vaccine. The method was immunoSEQ multiplex PCR; TCRdb's version includes in-frame clones alone and lacks a portion of them. The profile shows around 140,000 clones, 80% to 90% of them singletons. This material consisted of peripheral blood, taken on day 0 of AZD1222 vaccination. Source of these receptors: an adult in good health. Each CDR3 is given with its conserved first and last residue. The D gene is left open where the match is weak. Rows give clone size only sometimes, using once, few, many, or a class for an expanded clone.

>TRBJ2-1|TRBV29-1|TRBD2|.
CSVEDPSTSGSYRFF
TGCAGCGTTGAAGATCCCTCTACTAGCGGGAGTTATCGGTTCTTC
>TRBJ1-1|TRBV2|.|.
CASSGQSSQGTEAFF
TGTGCCAGCAGTGGTCAGTCCTCGCAGGGCACTGAAGCTTTCTTT
>TRBJ1-5|TRBV6-6|TRBD1|.
CASARQGRGQPQHF
TGTGCCAGCGCTAGACAGGGTCGGGGTCAGCCCCAGCATTTT
>TRBJ1-3|TRBV7-9|TRBD1|.
CASSLVTGAGNTIYF
TGTGCCAGCAGCTTAGTAACAGGGGCCGGAAACACCATATATTTT
>TRBJ1-2|TRBV5-1|TRBD1|.
CASSPGGQREINYGYTF
TGCGCCAGCAGCCCAGGGGGACAGAGAGAGATTAACTATGGCTACACCTTC
>TRBJ2-7|TRBV28|TRBD1|.
CASSLGSTGQPEQYF
TGTGCCAGCAGTTTAGGTTCGACAGGGCAACCCGAGCAGTACTTC
>TRBJ2-5|TRBV14|.|once
CASSQRLGWETQYF
TGTGCCAGCAGCCAGAGACTGGGATGGGAGACCCAGTACTTC
>TRBJ2-7|TRBV2|.|.
CASIRGPYEQYF
TGTGCCAGCATCAGGGGACCCTACGAGCAGTACTTC
>TRBJ2-6|TRBV29-1|TRBD1|.
CSAYDRGTSGANVLTF
TGCAGCGCGTATGACAGGGGAACATCTGGGGCCAACGTCCTGACTTTC
>TRBJ2-7|TRBV13|TRBD1|.
CASSSRDSSYEQYF
TGTGCCAGCAGCTCCCGGGACAGCTCCTACGAGCAGTACTTC
>TRBJ2-2|TRBV30|.|once
CAWSTQGGWTGELFF
TGTGCCTGGAGTACCCAAGGGGGATGGACCGGGGAGCTGTTTTTT
>TRBJ1-2|TRBV19|TRBD1|.
CASSDTGTGALGYTF
TGTGCCAGTAGTGATACCGGGACAGGGGCCTTAGGCTACACCTTC
>TRBJ2-7|TRBV12-3/TRBV12-4|.|.
CASSPVGDYEQYF
TGTGCCAGCAGTCCCGTGGGCGACTACGAGCAGTACTTC
>TRBJ1-2|TRBV2|.|few
CASSENPWDYGYTF
TGTGCCAGCAGTGAAAATCCTTGGGACTATGGCTACACCTTC
>TRBJ2-5|TRBV19|.|.
CASSGRDSPQETQYF
TGTGCCAGTAGTGGCCGGGACTCCCCCCAAGAGACCCAGTACTTC
>TRBJ2-7|TRBV27|.|.
CASSFQGGVGDEQYF
TGTGCCAGCAGTTTCCAGGGCGGAGTCGGGGACGAGCAGTACTTC
>TRBJ2-7|TRBV28|TRBD1|.
CASRLRDRDGYEQYF
TGTGCCAGCAGGCTCCGGGACAGGGATGGGTACGAGCAGTACTTC
>TRBJ2-2|TRBV5-6|TRBD1|.
CASSPDRVDGELFF
TGTGCCAGCAGCCCTGACAGGGTCGACGGGGAGCTGTTTTTT
>TRBJ2-1|TRBV14|.|.
CASSQDFGPPYNEQFF
TGTGCCAGCAGCCAAGATTTTGGACCTCCTTACAATGAGCAGTTCTTC
>TRBJ1-5|TRBV18|.|.
CASSPDTARSGSPQHF
TGTGCCAGCTCACCAGACACTGCACGATCAGGATCTCCCCAGCATTTT
>TRBJ1-1|TRBV27|.|.
CASSPGLMNTEAFF
TGTGCCAGCAGCCCTGGACTTATGAACACTGAAGCTTTCTTT
>TRBJ1-5|TRBV30|.|.
CAWTKGVTEDQPQHF
TGTGCCTGGACCAAAGGGGTAACCGAAGATCAGCCCCAGCATTTT
>TRBJ2-2|TRBV4-1|TRBD2|once
CASSQVPLAGRITGELFF
TGCGCCAGCAGCCAAGTCCCACTAGCGGGCCGCATTACCGGGGAGCTGTTTTTT
>TRBJ1-5|TRBV27|TRBD1|once
CASTGQGLNQPQHF
TGTGCCAGCACCGGACAGGGCCTCAATCAGCCCCAGCATTTT
>TRBJ1-2|TRBV5-6|TRBD1|.
CASVTGGNPYGYTF
TGTGCCAGCGTAACAGGGGGTAACCCATATGGCTACACCTTC
>TRBJ2-7|TRBV4-1|TRBD2|once
CASSRALAEDGRAVFEQYF
TGCGCCAGCAGCCGGGCACTGGCGGAGGACGGGAGGGCCGTCTTCGAGCAGTACTTC
>TRBJ2-7|TRBV11-2|.|once
CASSLVFQSYEQYF
TGTGCCAGCAGCTTAGTTTTCCAGTCCTACGAGCAGTACTTC
>TRBJ1-5|TRBV30|.|once
CAWSRGRGGRNQPQHF
TGTGCCTGGAGTCGGGGAAGGGGTGGTCGCAATCAGCCCCAGCATTTT
>TRBJ1-1|TRBV18|.|.
CASSPDSVMNTEAFF
TGTGCCAGCTCACCGGACTCGGTTATGAACACTGAAGCTTTCTTT
>TRBJ1-2|TRBV2|.|.
CASSEGGGSRGYTF
TGTGCCAGCAGTGAAGGTGGGGGGTCTCGAGGCTACACCTTC
>TRBJ1-1|TRBV3-1/TRBV3-2|TRBD1|.
CASSHTTGFTEAFF
TGTGCCAGCAGCCACACGACAGGGTTCACTGAAGCTTTCTTT
>TRBJ1-1|TRBV27|.|.
CASSTLKPGRTEAFF
TGTGCCAGCAGTACCCTAAAACCGGGGAGGACTGAAGCTTTCTTT
>TRBJ2-7|TRBV18|TRBD1|.
CASSTGGQGPYEQYF
TGTGCCAGCTCAACCGGGGGACAGGGGCCCTACGAGCAGTACTTC
>TRBJ2-3|TRBV9|.|.
CASTAGVTDTQYF
TGTGCCAGCACCGCAGGGGTCACAGATACGCAGTATTTT
>TRBJ1-5|TRBV2|TRBD1|.
CASTFDRVVARQPQHF
TGTGCCAGCACCTTCGACAGGGTTGTTGCGCGTCAGCCCCAGCATTTT
>TRBJ2-7|TRBV25-1|TRBD2|.
CASSALAGGHEQYF
TGTGCCAGCAGTGCGCTAGCGGGAGGCCACGAGCAGTACTTC
>TRBJ2-5|TRBV7-9|TRBD1|.
CASSRGQAQETQYF
TGTGCCAGCAGCAGGGGACAGGCCCAAGAGACCCAGTACTTC
>TRBJ2-2|TRBV28|.|.
CASKEGGTRLTGELFF
TGTGCCAGCAAGGAGGGTGGGACTCGACTCACCGGGGAGCTGTTTTTT
>TRBJ1-2|TRBV7-7|.|.
CASSLAVSYGYTF
TGTGCTAGCAGCTTAGCAGTGAGCTATGGCTACACCTTC
>TRBJ1-4|TRBV4-2|.|.
CASSQDAARNEKLFF
TGTGCCAGCAGCCAAGACGCAGCTAGAAATGAAAAACTGTTTTTT
>TRBJ2-5|TRBV2|TRBD2|.
CASSKLAGEETQYF
TGTGCCAGCAGTAAACTAGCGGGAGAAGAGACCCAGTACTTC
>TRBJ1-2|TRBV5-1|TRBD1|.
CASSLGWGQGVAVGYTF
TGCGCCAGCAGCTTGGGATGGGGACAGGGTGTTGCGGTCGGCTACACCTTC
>TRBJ1-4|TRBV27|.|once
CASRPRRTVATNEKLFF
TGTGCCAGCAGACCCCGACGGACAGTCGCAACTAATGAAAAACTGTTTTTT
>TRBJ2-2|TRBV28|TRBD2|.
CASRLMGLAGAGSSANAGELFF
TGTGCCAGCCGACTTATGGGACTAGCGGGAGCAGGATCTTCCGCGAACGCCGGGGAGCTGTTTTTT
>TRBJ2-7|TRBV28|TRBD1|.
CASSPGQGLGEQYF
TGTGCCAGCAGTCCCGGACAGGGCCTAGGGGAGCAGTACTTC
>TRBJ1-1|TRBV28|.|.
CASSLGTAEAFF
TGTGCCAGCAGTTTGGGAACAGCCGAAGCTTTCTTT
>TRBJ2-7|TRBV12-3/TRBV12-4|TRBD1|.
CASRKTGTYEQYF
TGTGCCAGCAGGAAGACAGGGACCTACGAGCAGTACTTC
>TRBJ2-3|TRBV4-1|.|.
CASSQVGNTDTQYF
TGCGCCAGCAGCCAAGTCGGAAACACAGATACGCAGTATTTT
>TRBJ2-7|TRBV7-9|.|.
CASSSGIQPSYEQYF
TGTGCCAGCAGCTCCGGGATTCAACCCTCCTACGAGCAGTACTTC
>TRBJ2-1|TRBV19|TRBD1|.
CASSIISGDRGLYNEQFF
TGTGCCAGTAGTATTATCAGTGGGGACAGAGGACTTTACAATGAGCAGTTCTTC
>TRBJ1-2|TRBV30|.|.
CAWSGGGYTF
TGTGCCTGGAGTGGAGGTGGCTACACCTTC